This TCR beta chain derives from a study of blood T cell repertoires in COVID-19. Study summary: PBMCs, B-cell-depleted T cells, or T cells provided the cDNA or gDNA that made up the material.

Germline V gene data show CDR1 as SGHDT and CDR2 as YYEEEE. This CDR3 spans 14 amino acids. Between the trimmed V and J ends, which lost 4 bases and 1 base, there was a span of 9 bases. Only in-frame clones appear in the TCRdb table, and some are missing; sequencing was by immunoSEQ multiplex PCR. The sample has roughly 280,000 clones, approximately 87% seen once; the top ten hold 3.5% to 5.5%. The rearrangement links TRBV5-6 to TRBJ2-4, with a weak D call TRBD1 (6 bases). Sequencing used peripheral blood. The origin of this receptor is a man between 60 and 75 years old who had recovered from COVID-19. In nucleotides, the CDR3 is TGTGCCAGCAGCCCTAGGGGGGCCAAAAACATTCAGTACTTC. Translated: CASSPRGAKNIQYF.